The next 9 T cell receptor beta chains were all read from a single sample in a study of blood T cell repertoires in COVID-19. Produced via immunoSEQ multiplex PCR; TCRdb's table is partial and in-frame only. The sample lists fewer than 250,000 clones; 65% to 80% were seen once. The sequenced sample consisted of PBMCs or T cells enriched from blood (not recorded which). The receptors were gathered from a woman aged 50 to 60 with acute COVID-19.

The rearrangement joins TRBV3-1 (or the pseudogene TRBV3-2) to TRBJ1-2, with 9 bases aligning to TRBD1. The CDR3 extends over 15 amino acids. V shed 3 bases and J 0 bases; nucleotides not matched to a gene: 2. Germline V lookup: CDR1 LGHDT, CDR2 YNNKEL (reference sequence). The chain's CDR3 is CASSHGTGPNYGYTF. The CDR3 nucleotides are TGTGCCAGCAGCCATGGGACAGGGCCTAACTATGGCTACACCTTC.

With respect to this clone: Germline is not matched at one junction end, which may reflect a read error. V usage is TRBV24-1 and J usage is TRBJ2-1; maybe TRBD1 (5 bases). The germline V gene has CDR1 KGHDR and CDR2 SFDVKD. The CDR3 covers 14 residues. CDR3 sequence: CATSVGEPYSEQFF. DNA of the CDR3: TGTGCCACCAGTGTAGGGGAACCTTACAGTGAGCAGTTCTTC.

V usage is TRBV5-8 and J usage is TRBJ2-3; D possibly corresponds to TRBD1 (5 bases). V was trimmed by 2 bases and J by 3 bases, leaving 13 bases between them. CDR3 length equals 15 residues. Germline V CDR1 and CDR2: SGHTS, YDEGEE. The chain's CDR3 is CASSLPQDRTDTQYF. Written as DNA, the CDR3 is TGTGCCAGCAGCTTACCACAGGATAGGACAGATACGCAGTATTTT.

This sequence joins TRBV3-1 (or the pseudogene TRBV3-2) and TRBJ2-5; 12 nucleotides agree with TRBD2. In germline, CDR1 is LGHDT, CDR2 YNNKEL (reference sequence). This CDR3 has 19 residues. J was trimmed by 2 bases and V by 4 bases; bases with no gene match: 14. This CDR3 reads CASSPTGLAGRSPQETQYF. CDR3 in DNA: TGTGCCAGCAGCCCTACAGGACTAGCGGGGAGATCACCTCAAGAGACCCAGTACTTC.

This chain joins TRBV28 and TRBJ1-1; D not certain. Trimming took off 3 bases at V and 10 bases at J, with 18 bases between the two ends. This CDR3 region has 14 residues. Germline CDR1 is MDHEN and CDR2 is SYDVKM. The CDR3 bases are TGTGCCAGCAGTTTCCACTCGCCGTCCGGGGTAGCTTTCTTT. It codes for CASSFHSPSGVAFF.

The rearrangement uses TRBV7-6 and TRBJ1-5, with D possibly matching TRBD1 (6 bases). Trimming pared 7 bases from V and 7 bases from J, leaving 17 bases between. The CDR3 totals 14 residues. The germline CDR1 and CDR2 sequences are SGHVS and FNYEAQ. CDR3 residues: CASMAAGVGQPQHF. CDR3 DNA sequence: TGTGCCAGCATGGCCGCAGGGGTAGGGCAGCCCCAGCATTTT. The whole variable domain, remainder taken from reference TRBV7-6 and TRBJ1-5, is GAGVSQSPRYKVTKRGQDVALRCDPISGHVSLYWYRQALGQGPEFLTYFNYEAQQDKSGLPNDRFSAERPEGSISTLTIQRTEQRDSAMYRCASMAAGVGQPQHFGDGTRLSIL.

This clone was picked up a small number of times. The V gene is TRBV3-1 (or the pseudogene TRBV3-2), the J gene TRBJ1-4; TRBD1 might be the D (5 bases). V was cut by 1 base and J by 6 bases, with 18 bases left in between. This CDR3 is built from 17 residues. Germline CDR1 is LGHDT and CDR2 is YNNKEL (reference sequence). CDR3 nucleotides: TGTGCCAGCAGCCAAGGAAAGGGGCAGGTATGGGATGAAAAACTGTTTTTT. Amino acid sequence: CASSQGKGQVWDEKLFF.

The V gene is TRBV7-2, the J gene TRBJ1-3, with 7 bases lining up with TRBD1. The CDR3 is 15 residues long. The trim removed 5 bases at V and 6 bases at J, leaving 10 bases unmatched. CDR1 is SGHTA and CDR2 is FQGNSA in the germline V gene. The CDR3 coding sequence is TGTGCCAGCAGCCCTCGCCTCGGGACAGAAAACACCATATATTTT. Residues: CASSPRLGTENTIYF.

This clone was observed at least ten times. DNA of the CDR3: TGCGCCAGCAGCTTGTTGTCAGGGGGTGATCCCTATGGCTACACCTTC. Residues: CASSLLSGGDPYGYTF. This chain connects TRBV5-1 to TRBJ1-2, with 7 bases fitting TRBD1. J gave up 4 bases and V 1 base, and 10 bases lay outside the gene matches. The CDR3 covers 16 residues. Germline V gene lookup returns CDR1 SGHRS and CDR2 YFSETQ.